What follows is one T cell receptor beta chain and its context. The sample is drawn from a study of cytomegalovirus exposure and HLA in healthy donors. The PCR was carried out with 60 Vbeta primers and 13 Jbeta primers. Generated by immunoSEQ multiplex PCR, the TCRdb table keeps only in-frame clones and is missing some. This table holds 80,000 or so clones, about three quarters found once. CDR3 length equals 15 residues. CDR1 and CDR2 from the germline V gene are SGHAT and FQNNGV. The V end was cut by 5 bases, the J end by 4 bases, with 16 bases between. This receptor was identified in a male donor in good health and CMV-seropositive. The chain links TRBV11-2 to TRBJ2-3; D perhaps matches TRBD2 (7 bases). Sequences were obtained from PBMCs. The CDR3 protein is CASSHGGGGADTQYF. DNA for the CDR3: TGTGCCAGCAGCCACGGAGGAGGGGGGGCAGATACGCAGTATTTT. The full variable domain, in which reference TRBV11-2 and TRBJ2-3 provide the parts outside the CDR3, is EAGVAQSPRYKIIEKRQSVAFWCNPISGHATLYWYQQILGQGPKLLIQFQNNGVVDDSQLPKDRFSAERLKGVDSTLKIQPAKLEDSAVYLCASSHGGGGADTQYFGPGTRLTVL.